The clone carrying this T cell receptor beta chain is a singleton in its sample. The PCR made use of 60 Vbeta and 13 Jbeta primers. Methods used by the authors: Later work found 65 million to 100 million unique TCR beta chains, with about 10 million shared. Assay: immunoSEQ multiplex PCR; the TCRdb copy retains only in-frame clones and omits some. That table furnishes V, J and clone size, whereas the DNA furnished D and trimming. The sample lists fewer than 120,000 clones, over 60% occurring once. This entry belongs to a study of cytomegalovirus exposure and HLA in healthy donors. The CDR3 has 15 amino acids. Trimming cost V 8 bases and J 1 base, with 17 bases left between them. The germline V gene encodes CDR1 LNHDA and CDR2 SQIVND (reference sequence).

This clonotype was sampled from a man aged 30 to 39 in good health and CMV-seropositive. The sequenced material came from PBMCs. This rearrangement joins TRBV19 to TRBJ1-1, with D unclear. CDR3: CASLDLSLSNTEAFF. The CDR3 DNA reads as TGTGCCAGTCTAGACCTTAGCCTGTCGAACACTGAAGCTTTCTTT.